Described below is a single T cell receptor (beta chain) sequence and its context. These data belong to a study of shared clonotypes between healthy human individuals. Here immunoSEQ multiplex PCR was the method, and the copy in TCRdb shows in-frame clones only, minus some. This sample has hundreds of thousands of clones, with 80% to 90% found just once. CD8 memory combined CD45RO+ cells with CCR7-negative CD45RA+ TemRA cells. The CDR3 is 15 residues long. Germline V gives CDR1 SGDLS, CDR2 YYNGEE. The V and J ends lost 2 bases and 1 base, in that order; junction bases with no gene match: 2. Material for sequencing was memory CD8+ T cells sorted from blood. Subset denoted: CD45RO+ cells pooled with CCR7-negative TemRA cells. The TCR originated in a man younger than 30 in good health. The chain uses TRBV9 and TRBJ2-2, with 7 bases aligning to TRBD2. CDR3 sequence: CASSVGGGNTGELFF. As DNA, the CDR3 is TGTGCCAGCAGCGTTGGCGGGGGGAACACCGGGGAGCTGTTTTTT.